The rows below give T cell receptor beta chains drawn from one sample of a study of liver allograft versus peripheral blood T cells. TCRdb reprocessed the reads with MiXCR, giving one entry per CDR3 protein. Here the sample spans 7,500 to 9,000 distinct CDR3 sequences, under 20% being singletons. These receptors came from a human patient who had a liver transplant. Some T cells could come from the graft donor. CDR3s include the opening cysteine and the closing phenylalanine or tryptophan. A D gene is named only where the DNA matches it firmly. Not every row has a clone size; where given, it reads once, few, many or a size class.

CDR3 DNA | CDR3 protein | J gene | clone size | D gene | V gene
TGTGCCAGCAGCTTGGGGTCTAATGAAAAACTGTTTTTT | CASSLGSNEKLFF | TRBJ1-4 | few | NA | TRBV7-9
TGTGCCAGCTCACCACGTGGGCTCAGCACAGATACGCAGTATTTT | CASSPRGLSTDTQYF | TRBJ2-3 | many | NA | TRBV18
TGTGCCAGTAGTATAGGCCGGGACGGATTATCCTACGAGCAGTACTTC | CASSIGRDGLSYEQYF | TRBJ2-7 | many | NA | TRBV19
TGTGCCAGCAGCCTACGGGGAACGAGTAATGAAAAACTGTTTTTT | CASSLRGTSNEKLFF | TRBJ1-4 | medium-sized | NA | TRBV5-5
TGTGCCAGCAGTTCGTTGGCAGGGGAGACCTACGAGCAGTACTTC | CASSSLAGETYEQYF | TRBJ2-7 | NA | NA | TRBV27
TGCAGCGTGATGATCCGGGACAGGGGGTGTGGAAACACCATATATTTT | CSVMIRDRGCGNTIYF | TRBJ1-3 | once | TRBD1 | TRBV29-1
TGTGCCAGCAGTGAAGGGATGGACAATGAGCAGTTCTTC | CASSEGMDNEQFF | TRBJ2-1 | medium-sized | NA | TRBV6-1
TGTGCTAGTGGTAACCAACCCGATTCTGAAGCTTTCTTT | CASGNQPDSEAFF | TRBJ1-1 | NA | NA | TRBV12-5
TGTGCCAGCAGTTTAGGGACAGGGGGCTATGGCTACACCTTC | CASSLGTGGYGYTF | TRBJ1-2 | medium-sized | TRBD1 | TRBV28
TGCGCCAGCAGCCCTAAGACCGGGACAGGGAAGCACGAGCAGTACTTC | CASSPKTGTGKHEQYF | TRBJ2-7 | NA | TRBD1 | TRBV5-1
TGCAGTGCTCGGCTGCTAGCGGGTTACGAGCAGTACTTC | CSARLLAGYEQYF | TRBJ2-7 | few | TRBD2 | TRBV20-1
TGTGCCAGTAGTTCCGGGACAGGGTTATCTGAAGCTTTCTTT | CASSSGTGLSEAFF | TRBJ1-1 | few | TRBD1 | TRBV19
TGTGCCAGCAGCCAGCCGACGTATTGGGGGACTCTCTATAATTCACCCCTCCACTTT | CASSQPTYWGTLYNSPLHF | TRBJ1-6 | NA | NA | TRBV3-1
TGTGCCAGCAGACGCCTTGGATCCTACGAGCAGTACTTC | CASRRLGSYEQYF | TRBJ2-7 | few | NA | TRBV27
TGTGCCACCAGTGATCCCACCTCAGGGGGGGATGAGCAGTTCTTC | CATSDPTSGGDEQFF | TRBJ2-1 | medium-sized | NA | TRBV24-1
TGTGCCAGCAGCTTAGATCCAGGACAGGATTTAGGGCAGTACTTC | CASSLDPGQDLGQYF | TRBJ2-7 | NA | TRBD1 | TRBV7-2
TGTGCCAGCTCACCACGGGGCGATCAGCCCCAGCATTTT | CASSPRGDQPQHF | TRBJ1-5 | medium-sized | NA | TRBV18
TGTGCCAGCAGCTTTGGGGGCCTAAAACTGTTTTTT | CASSFGGLKLFF | TRBJ1-4 | medium-sized | NA | TRBV5-6
TGTGCCAGCAGCTTAGGAAGGGGCACAGATACGCAGTATTTT | CASSLGRGTDTQYF | TRBJ2-3 | few | NA | TRBV5-6
TGTGCCAGCTCACTAGATACCGGAGGTCTTGGGAATCAGCCCCAGCATTTT | CASSLDTGGLGNQPQHF | TRBJ1-5 | many | NA | TRBV18
TGTGCCAGCAGTGATCAGGGTTACGAGCAGTACTTC | CASSDQGYEQYF | TRBJ2-7 | medium-sized | NA | TRBV6-1
TGTGCCATCAGTGACAGTTACTCTGGAAACACCATATATTTT | CAISDSYSGNTIYF | TRBJ1-3 | medium-sized | NA | TRBV10-3
TGCGCCAGCAGGACAGAAACTAATGAAAAACTGTTTTTT | CASRTETNEKLFF | TRBJ1-4 | once | NA | TRBV5-1
TGCGCCAGCGCAAACGGGAATGGCTACACCTTC | CASANGNGYTF | TRBJ1-2 | NA | NA | TRBV10-1
TGTGCCAGCAGCTTAGGGGGACAGGGTAGTGAGACCCAGTACTTC | CASSLGGQGSETQYF | TRBJ2-5 | NA | TRBD1 | TRBV7-9
TGTGCCAGCCTTAGGCTTTCTGGAAACACCATATATTTT | CASLRLSGNTIYF | TRBJ1-3 | medium-sized | NA | TRBV28
TGTGCCAGTATGGGGACATATAGCAATCAGCCCCAGCATTTT | CASMGTYSNQPQHF | TRBJ1-5 | medium-sized | NA | TRBV19
TGTGCCACCAGGGGGGGTAAGGACAGACCATACGAGCAGTACTTC | CATRGGKDRPYEQYF | TRBJ2-7 | medium-sized | NA | TRBV15
TGTGCCAGTAGTCCCGGACAGGGTGAGAATTCACCCCTCCACTTT | CASSPGQGENSPLHF | TRBJ1-6 | medium-sized | TRBD1 | TRBV19
TGTGCCAGCATTACCACCCACAGGGGCGAAGCTTTCTTT | CASITTHRGEAFF | TRBJ1-1 | many | TRBD1 | TRBV28
TGTGCCAGCAGTTTACTGGGGGGGGCCCCCTACGAGCAGTACTTC | CASSLLGGAPYEQYF | TRBJ2-7 | few | NA | TRBV27
TGTGCCAGCAGTGTTCTCCCGATTATTACAGATACGCAGTATTTT | CASSVLPIITDTQYF | TRBJ2-3 | medium-sized | NA | TRBV6-1
TGTGCTAGTGGTTTGTGGGGGGAGACCCAGTACTTC | CASGLWGETQYF | TRBJ2-5 | few | NA | TRBV12-5
TGTGCCACCAGCAGAGGGTCTAGGGAGTTCGACTATGGCTACACCTTC | CATSRGSREFDYGYTF | TRBJ1-2 | medium-sized | NA | TRBV15
TGTGCCAGCTCGGGACCACATCCTAGAGAGCAGTACTTC | CASSGPHPREQYF | TRBJ2-7 | many | NA | TRBV28
TGTGCCAGCAGTTTAAGTTACAGCTCCTACGAGCAGTACTTC | CASSLSYSSYEQYF | TRBJ2-7 | NA | NA | TRBV12-3/TRBV12-4
TGCGGAACGAGAACAGGGAGCTCTGGAAACACCATATATTTT | CGTRTGSSGNTIYF | TRBJ1-3 | medium-sized | NA | TRBV7-9
TGTGCCAGCAGCCGGCTGGGGGGTGAAGCTTTCTTT | CASSRLGGEAFF | TRBJ1-1 | few | NA | TRBV5-6
TGTGCTAGTGGGCGGGGGGAGACCCAGTACTTC | CASGRGETQYF | TRBJ2-5 | NA | TRBD2 | TRBV12-5
TGTGCCAGCAGTTTATCGATTGCGGGGTACACCGGGGAGCTGTTTTTT | CASSLSIAGYTGELFF | TRBJ2-2 | medium-sized | NA | TRBV27
TGTGCCAGCAGCCCCGGGGGTGCGGAGACCCAGTACTTC | CASSPGGAETQYF | TRBJ2-5 | few | NA | TRBV7-2
TGCGCCAGCAGCCCTAGGACAGGGGTCGCCTATAATTCACCCCTCCACTTT | CASSPRTGVAYNSPLHF | TRBJ1-6 | NA | TRBD1 | TRBV5-1
TGTGCCAGCAGTCTCCTTGGAGTGGCGGCCAAAAACATTCAGTACTTC | CASSLLGVAAKNIQYF | TRBJ2-4 | medium-sized | NA | TRBV27
TGCAGTGCTAACCGGGACAGGGGATCGTCCCAGCATTTT | CSANRDRGSSQHF | TRBJ1-5 | medium-sized | TRBD1 | TRBV20-1
TGTGCCAGCAGCTTAGGAAGTCAGGACAGGGGTTACAATGAGCAGTTCTTC | CASSLGSQDRGYNEQFF | TRBJ2-1 | NA | TRBD1 | TRBV13
TGTGCCAGCAGCGGGACTAGCGGGGAGCCAAAGTGG | CASSGTSGEPKW | TRBJ2-3 | NA | TRBD2 | TRBV3-1
TGTGCCAGCAGTGCCGCCGGGACTAGCGGGAGGACCTACGAGCAGTACTTC | CASSAAGTSGRTYEQYF | TRBJ2-7 | many | TRBD2 | TRBV28
TGTGCCAGCAGCGCACTCTCCTCTGGAAACACCATATATTTT | CASSALSSGNTIYF | TRBJ1-3 | medium-sized | NA | TRBV6-1
TGTGCCAGCAGTTTGAGGGACAATAATTCACCCCTCCACTTT | CASSLRDNNSPLHF | TRBJ1-6 | medium-sized | NA | TRBV27
TGTGCCAGCAGTACTACCGGGACAGCGAAGAATTCACCCCTCCACTTT | CASSTTGTAKNSPLHF | TRBJ1-6 | medium-sized | TRBD1 | TRBV27
TGCAGTGCGACGGTTGTGAGCACTGAAGCTTTCTTT | CSATVVSTEAFF | TRBJ1-1 | few | NA | TRBV20-1
TGTGCCACCAGTGACCCCCTCGGGGGGGAGACCCAGTACTTC | CATSDPLGGETQYF | TRBJ2-5 | many | TRBD2 | TRBV24-1
TGTGCCAGTACCCCGGGGGGGAGAGAGACCCAGTACTTC | CASTPGGRETQYF | TRBJ2-5 | many | TRBD2 | TRBV19